These 27 T cell receptor beta chains were sequenced from one sample in a study of blood T cells in healthy people across ages. Using a J-beta primer mix together with a sample-barcoded 5' primer, a second PCR was run for about 6 to 11 cycles. From the 5' RACE reads, TCRdb called clonotypes with MiXCR, one entry per CDR3 protein. The sample holds fewer than 2 million distinct CDR3 sequences, roughly two fifths seen once. What was sequenced was blood. These receptors all come from a human donor in good health.

Only a few counts were recorded for this clonotype. The gene calls are TRBV3-1 and TRBJ1-5; 9 bases match TRBD1. The length of the CDR3 is 15 residues. CDR1 LGHDT and CDR2 YNNKEL come from the germline V gene (reference sequence). The trim removed 4 bases at V and 3 bases at J, leaving 4 bases unmatched. The chain's CDR3 is CASSPQGAFNQPQHF. The CDR3 region has the DNA TGTGCCAGCAGCCCACAGGGGGCCTTCAATCAGCCCCAGCATTTT.

This clonotype was observed many times. The chain carries TRBV12-3 or TRBV12-4 and TRBJ1-5, with D possibly TRBD1 on 5 matching bases. The CDR3 contains 14 residues. The V end lost 3 bases, the J end lost 7 bases, and 13 bases lay between the germline ends. This chain's CDR3 is CASSFGGVGQPQHF. The CDR3 DNA reads TGTGCCAGCAGTTTTGGGGGGGTGGGACAGCCCCAGCATTTT.

This clonotype turned up a few times. This rearrangement joins TRBV7-7 to TRBJ1-4; D might be TRBD1 (5 bases). V lost 5 bases, J lost 8 bases, and 18 bases lay in between. Germline CDR1 is SSHAT and CDR2 is FNYEAQ (reference sequence). The CDR3 consists of 15 residues. The CDR3 here is CASSQTTAWGEKLFF. CDR3 nucleotides: TGTGCCAGCAGCCAAACGACAGCGTGGGGGGAAAAACTGTTTTTT. The variable domain in full, completed from reference TRBV7-7 and TRBJ1-4, reads GAGVSQSPRYKVTKRGQDVTLRCDPISSHATLYWYQQALGQGPEFLTYFNYEAQPDKSGLPSDRFSAERPEGSISTLTIQRTEQRDSAMYRCASSQTTAWGEKLFFGSGTQLSVL.

This chain joins TRBV7-2 and TRBJ2-3; D not resolved. Germline V CDR1 and CDR2: SGHTA, FQGNSA. Trimming cost V 1 base and J 1 base, with 6 bases left between them. CDR3 length: 14 residues. The chain's CDR3 is CASSLEIRTDTQYF. The CDR3 DNA follows: TGTGCCAGCAGCTTAGAAATACGCACAGATACGCAGTATTTT.

This clonotype was counted only a few times. The rearrangement links TRBV20-1 to TRBJ2-7, with D uncertain. The V end lost 3 bases, the J end lost 2 bases, and 11 bases lay between the germline ends. Germline CDR1 is DFQATT and CDR2 is SNEGSKA (reference sequence). The CDR3 spans 13 residues. CDR3 residues: CSARLQATYEQYF. The DNA for the CDR3 is TGCAGTGCTAGGTTGCAGGCCACCTACGAGCAGTACTTC.

This clonotype was counted only a few times. The chain links TRBV12-3 or TRBV12-4 to TRBJ2-7; TRBD1 aligns across 10 bases. With V trimmed by 4 bases and J by 4 bases, 7 bases remained unmatched. The CDR3 has 15 residues. The CDR3 spells CASSYRQGASYEQYF. As DNA, the CDR3 is TGTGCCAGCAGTTATCGACAGGGGGCCAGTTACGAGCAGTACTTC.

This clonotype was counted a few times. This rearrangement joins TRBV20-1 to TRBJ1-5, with 8 nucleotides matching TRBD1. In germline, CDR1 is DFQATT, CDR2 SNEGSKA (reference sequence). With 4 bases clipped from V and 5 bases from J, the junction kept 7 bases outside the gene matches. The CDR3 sequence is 14 residues long. The CDR3 sequence is CSANQGARDQPQHF. The CDR3 coding sequence is TGCAGTGCTAACCAGGGGGCGCGGGATCAGCCCCAGCATTTT.

The rearrangement joins TRBV7-2 to TRBJ1-2, with TRBD1 as a possible D gene (5 bases). Per the germline V gene, CDR1 is SGHTA and CDR2 is FQGNSA. The V gene lost 1 base and the J gene lost 3 bases, with 15 bases spanning the gap. This CDR3 is built from 16 residues. The CDR3 nucleotides read TGTGCCAGCAGCTTAGGGGGCGGGGGAATAGACTATGGCTACACCTTC. As protein: CASSLGGGGIDYGYTF. Full variable domain (outside the CDR3, taken from reference TRBV7-2 and TRBJ1-2): GAGVSQSPSNKVTEKGKDVELRCDPISGHTALYWYRQSLGQGLEFLIYFQGNSAPDKSGLPSDRFSAERTGGSVSTLTIQRTQQEDSAVYLCASSLGGGGIDYGYTFGSGTRLTVV.

V usage is TRBV30 and J usage is TRBJ1-2, with 7 positions matching TRBD1. The CDR3 runs to 13 residues. Looked up from germline, CDR1 is GTSNPN and CDR2 is SVGIG (reference sequence). V gave up 8 bases and J gave up 6 bases; unmatched junction bases: 12. The CDR3 DNA is TGTGCCAGACGACACACAGGGGTAGATGGCTACACCTTC. As protein: CARRHTGVDGYTF.

The rearrangement links TRBV18 to TRBJ1-1; D gene uncertain. The germline V gene encodes CDR1 KGHSH and CDR2 LQKENI. Trimming removed 2 bases from V and 10 bases from J, with 11 bases in between. The CDR3 spans 12 residues. CDR3 sequence: CASSPGPQVAFF. In DNA, the CDR3 is TGTGCCAGCTCACCAGGGCCTCAAGTAGCTTTCTTT.

The CDR3 nucleotides are TGTGCCAGCAGTTTATCTAGTAGGGCGTCCTACGAGCAGTACTTC. Translation: CASSLSSRASYEQYF. This chain links TRBV27 with TRBJ2-7; D gene unclear. V dropped 0 bases and J dropped 1 base, with 10 bases sitting between them. The CDR3 has 15 amino acids. Germline CDR1 and CDR2: MNHEY and SMNVEV (reference sequence).

This clonotype occurred many times. This chain connects TRBV5-1 to TRBJ2-1; 11 bases are a match to TRBD2. The germline gives CDR1 SGHRS, CDR2 YFSETQ. CDR3 length: 15 residues. J gave up 5 bases and V 2 bases, and 3 bases lay outside the gene matches. As DNA, the CDR3 is TGCGCCAGCAGCTTTATGACTAGCGGGGACAATGAGCAGTTCTTC. Its protein product is CASSFMTSGDNEQFF.

J is TRBJ2-3 and V is TRBV6-1; TRBD1 matches 7 bases. The V and J ends lost 6 bases and 8 bases, in that order; junction bases with no gene match: 11. Germline CDR1 reads MNHNS; CDR2 reads SASEGT. This CDR3 contains 14 residues. As DNA, the CDR3 is TGTGCCAGCAGGGCCACAGGGGAACAAGGTACGCAGTATTTT. It codes for CASRATGEQGTQYF.

The V and J genes are TRBV5-1 and TRBJ2-7; TRBD1 agrees at 9 bases. V was clipped by 6 bases and J by 0 bases; unmatched bases: 7. The CDR3 length is 15 residues. Germline V lookup: CDR1 SGHRS, CDR2 YFSETQ. CDR3 sequence reads: CASTRGDRDSYEQYF. In DNA, the CDR3 is TGCGCCAGCACCCGAGGGGACAGGGACTCCTACGAGCAGTACTTC. The full variable domain, its missing parts supplied by reference TRBV5-1 and TRBJ2-7, is KAGVTQTPRYLIKTRGQQVTLSCSPISGHRSVSWYQQTPGQGLQFLFEYFSETQRNKGNFPGRFSGRQFSNSRSEMNVSTLELGDSALYLCASTRGDRDSYEQYFGPGTRLTVT.

The rearrangement links TRBV5-1 to TRBJ1-1, with D possibly matching TRBD1 (5 bases). This CDR3 comprises 14 residues. Germline loops: CDR1 SGHRS, CDR2 YFSETQ. V lost 0 bases to trimming and J lost 1 base, with 7 bases between them. The CDR3 region is CASSLEGPNTEAFF. The CDR3 DNA reads as TGCGCCAGCAGCTTGGAGGGACCGAACACTGAAGCTTTCTTT.

This clonotype was detected a few times. The chain employs TRBV7-2 and TRBJ2-1; unclear D gene. The germline V and J ends were trimmed by 2 bases and 11 bases, with 13 bases remaining between them. The CDR3 covers 13 residues. The germline V gene encodes CDR1 SGHTA and CDR2 FQGNSA. CDR3 sequence (DNA): TGTGCCAGCAGCTTATACCAAATAAATAAGCAGTTCTTC. Translation: CASSLYQINKQFF.

The chain couples TRBV20-1 to TRBJ1-2; 7 bases are shared with TRBD1. Germline CDR1 and CDR2: DFQATT and SNEGSKA (reference sequence). This CDR3 is built from 11 residues. Trimming removed 6 bases from V and 8 bases from J; junction bases left unmatched: 6. CDR3 protein: CSAGGQRGYTF. For the CDR3, the DNA is TGCAGTGCGGGGGGACAGCGCGGCTACACCTTC.

The chain recombines TRBV2 with TRBJ1-2, with 7 bases fitting TRBD1. With V trimmed by 6 bases and J by 4 bases, 8 bases remained unmatched. CDR3 length equals 14 residues. Per germline, CDR1 SNHLY and CDR2 FYNNEI. CDR3 sequence (DNA): TGTGCCAGCAGCCAGGACAGGACCTTCTATGGCTACACCTTC. Translation: CASSQDRTFYGYTF.

The chain recombines TRBV20-1 with TRBJ2-1; TRBD2 is a possible D gene (6 bases). Trimming took 6 bases from V and 0 from J, leaving 12 bases between them. This CDR3 comprises 14 residues. Germline CDR1 and CDR2: DFQATT and SNEGSKA (reference sequence). The CDR3 reads CSADGLLSYNEQFF. CDR3 nucleotides: TGCAGTGCGGACGGACTACTCTCCTACAATGAGCAGTTCTTC.

This clonotype turned up a few times. The rearrangement uses TRBV6-5 and TRBJ2-1; TRBD1 matches 7 bases. CDR1 is MNHEY, CDR2 SVGAGI, per germline. J lost 12 bases, V lost 6 bases, and 11 bases had no gene match. The CDR3 sequence is 13 residues long. The CDR3 protein is CASSQGTAAGQFF. In nucleotides, the CDR3 is TGTGCCAGCAGCCAAGGGACAGCAGCTGGGCAGTTCTTC.

This clonotype has only a few counts. The V call is TRBV7-2, the J call TRBJ2-3; 8 bases map to TRBD2. The CDR3 covers 14 residues. Germline trimming cut 4 bases from V and 5 bases from J; bases unmatched to any gene: 5. Germline V lookup: CDR1 SGHTA, CDR2 FQGNSA. The CDR3 sequence: CASSSRREGDTQYF. The CDR3 coding sequence is TGTGCCAGCAGCTCCCGACGGGAGGGAGATACGCAGTATTTT.

This clonotype was seen only a few times. V and J are TRBV5-1 and TRBJ1-1; D not resolved. This CDR3 is built from 13 residues. The V gene's germline CDR1 is SGHRS and CDR2 YFSETQ. V shed 1 base and J shed 6 bases, with 10 bases lying between them. CDR3 residues: CASSLRVGAEAFF. CDR3 in DNA: TGCGCCAGCAGCTTGCGGGTAGGCGCTGAAGCTTTCTTT.

V usage is TRBV6-1 and J usage is TRBJ2-7, with 12 bases fitting TRBD2. The CDR3 sequence is 13 residues long. Germline V lookup: CDR1 MNHNS, CDR2 SASEGT. J gave up 2 bases and V 10 bases, and 3 bases lay outside the gene matches. The CDR3 bases are TGTGCCATCAGGACTAGCGGGGCCTACGAGCAGTACTTC. It codes for CAIRTSGAYEQYF.

This clonotype appeared a few times. The chain employs TRBV28 and TRBJ2-7; maybe TRBD2 (6 bases). CDR3 size: 16 residues. Trimming took 4 bases from V and 0 from J, leaving 16 bases between them. Germline values: CDR1 MDHEN, CDR2 SYDVKM. CDR3 protein: CASSSHAGLASYEQYF. As DNA, the CDR3 is TGTGCCAGCAGTTCTCACGCGGGACTCGCCTCCTACGAGCAGTACTTC.

This chain joins TRBV5-1 and TRBJ2-3; 8 nucleotides align to TRBD2. The CDR3 has 15 amino acids. Trimming at V came to 2 bases and at J to 5 bases, leaving 7 bases not matched to a gene. Per the germline V gene, CDR1 is SGHRS and CDR2 is YFSETQ. This CDR3 is CASSFAGGLIDTQYF. The CDR3 coding sequence is TGCGCCAGCAGCTTCGCGGGGGGTTTAATAGATACGCAGTATTTT.

This clonotype was seen a handful of times. This sequence joins TRBV4-1 and TRBJ2-7; tentative D call: TRBD2 (5 bases). Trimming took 1 base from V and 4 from J, leaving 11 bases between them. Looked up from germline, CDR1 is MGHRA and CDR2 is YSYEKL. The length of the CDR3 is 14 residues. The CDR3 nucleotides read TGCGCCAGCAGCCAAGGGTGGGAGATTTACGAGCAGTACTTC. Translated, it gives CASSQGWEIYEQYF.

This clonotype was observed once. The chain has TRBV5-1 and TRBJ2-4; 9 nucleotides align to TRBD2. The end of the DNA is better explained by TRBJ2-7, so the J call may be wrong. This CDR3 comprises 15 residues. Germline V gene sequence: CDR1 SGHRS, CDR2 YFSETQ. The CDR3, as DNA: TGCGCCAGCAGCTCCGGGCGGGGGGGAGCAAACGAGCAGTACTTC. This encodes CASSSGRGGANEQYF.